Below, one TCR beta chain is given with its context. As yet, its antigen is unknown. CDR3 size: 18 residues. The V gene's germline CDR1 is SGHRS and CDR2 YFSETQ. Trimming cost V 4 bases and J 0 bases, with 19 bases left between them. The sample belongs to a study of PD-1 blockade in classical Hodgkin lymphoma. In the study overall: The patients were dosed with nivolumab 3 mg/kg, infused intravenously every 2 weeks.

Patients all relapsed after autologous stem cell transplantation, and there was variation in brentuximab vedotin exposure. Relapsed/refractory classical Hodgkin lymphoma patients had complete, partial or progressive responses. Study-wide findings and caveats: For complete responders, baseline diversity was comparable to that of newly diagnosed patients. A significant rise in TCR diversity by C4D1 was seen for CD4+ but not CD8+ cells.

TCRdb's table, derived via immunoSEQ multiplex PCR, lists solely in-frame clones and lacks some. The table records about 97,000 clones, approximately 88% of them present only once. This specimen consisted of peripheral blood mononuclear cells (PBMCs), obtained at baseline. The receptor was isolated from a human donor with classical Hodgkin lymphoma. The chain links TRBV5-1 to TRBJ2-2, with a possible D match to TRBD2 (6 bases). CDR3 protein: CASSITGTSSANTGELFF. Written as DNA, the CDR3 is TGCGCCAGCAGCATAACCGGGACTTCCAGTGCGAACACCGGGGAGCTGTTTTTT.